One T cell receptor (beta chain) is described in this entry. Germline V lookup: CDR1 SGHVS, CDR2 FQNEAQ. The CDR3 covers 15 residues. V lost 5 bases to trimming and J lost 4 bases; unmatched junction nucleotides: 6. Libraries were prepared by immunoSEQ multiplex PCR; TCRdb keeps only in-frame clonotypes and omits some of them. The profile covers approximately 54,000 clones, with about nine tenths appearing a single time and 35% to 50% taken by the ten largest. The sample is drawn from a study of control samples from healthy donors and cancer patients. The chain combines TRBV7-8 with TRBJ2-1, with 9 bases identical to TRBD1. Sequenced material: PBMCs. This TCR was recovered from a man aged 45 to 65 with head and neck cancer. The CDR3 reads CASSTRTGVYNEQFF. The CDR3 DNA reads TGTGCCAGCAGCACCCGGACAGGGGTTTACAATGAGCAGTTCTTC. The whole variable domain, remainder taken from reference TRBV7-8 and TRBJ2-1, is GAGVSQSPRYKVAKRGQDVALRCDPISGHVSLFWYQQALGQGPEFLTYFQNEAQLDKSGLPSDRFFAERPEGSVSTLKIQRTQQEDSAVYLCASSTRTGVYNEQFFGPGTRLTVL.